This record covers a single TCR beta chain. Some clones are missing from TCRdb's copy, which holds only in-frame ones; the method was immunoSEQ multiplex PCR. The profile covers roughly 68,000 clones, with 90% to 95% appearing a single time and 1.3% taken by the ten largest. This sample was included in a study of T cell changes during pregnancy in multiple sclerosis. V was clipped by 4 bases and J by 7 bases, with 10 bases between them. Germline V gives CDR1 WSHSY, CDR2 SAAADI. The CDR3 contains 13 residues. This clonotype was obtained from a female donor in good health, enrolled as a control in a pregnancy study. The chain has TRBV10-2 and TRBJ1-4; the D gene is possibly TRBD1 (5 bases). The sequencing used peripheral blood, collected in the second trimester of pregnancy. The CDR3 coding sequence is TGCGCCAGCAGTGTGACAGTAGGTGAAAAACTGTTTTTT. Its translation: CASSVTVGEKLFF.